A single sample gave rise to the 12 T cell receptor beta chains below, sequenced in a study of patients and donors after allogeneic stem cell transplantation. TCRdb reprocessed the RT-PCR reads with MiXCR, giving one entry per CDR3 protein. The sample has some 200,000 distinct CDR3 sequences; 40% to 45% are singletons. Sequencing was carried out using blood, either unsorted or a sorted T cell fraction (not recorded which). The receptors were gathered from a human donor who was either an allogeneic HSCT recipient or a stem cell or donor lymphocyte infusion donor (not recorded which). It is not recorded whose cells these are; they may come from a transplant donor.

This chain uses TRBV5-1 with TRBJ2-2; D perhaps matches TRBD2 (5 bases). This CDR3 region has 14 residues. V shed 4 bases and J shed 1 base, with 8 bases lying between them. Germline assignment: CDR1 SGHRS and CDR2 YFSETQ. The CDR3 DNA reads TGCGCCAGCAGCCCGGCGGGGAACACCGGGGAGCTGTTTTTT. Translated, it gives CASSPAGNTGELFF.

The rearrangement joins TRBV15 to TRBJ1-1; unclear D gene. Germline V gives CDR1 LNHNV, CDR2 YYDKDF (reference sequence). V dropped 0 bases and J dropped 4 bases, with 12 bases sitting between them. CDR3 length: 15 amino acids. The CDR3 sequence: CATSRDRGLITEAFF. The CDR3 nucleotides are TGTGCCACCAGCAGAGATCGGGGTCTGATCACTGAAGCTTTCTTT.

J is TRBJ2-3 and V is TRBV7-9, with D tentatively TRBD1 or TRBD2 (5 bases each). Between the trimmed V and J ends, which lost 5 bases and 4 bases, there was a span of 13 bases. The V gene's germline CDR1 is SEHNR and CDR2 FQNEAQ (reference sequence). The CDR3 loop spans 14 amino acids. The CDR3 is CASSEGRFPDTQYF. CDR3 nucleotides: TGTGCCAGCAGCGAGGGACGGTTTCCAGATACGCAGTATTTT.

The chain employs TRBV6-2 or TRBV6-3 and TRBJ2-3; D perhaps matches TRBD2 (5 bases). This CDR3 contains 18 residues. The germline CDR1 and CDR2 sequences are MNHEY and SVGEGT. V gave up 0 bases and J gave up 2 bases, with 18 bases separating them. The CDR3: CASSYSTGDMEATDTQYF. The CDR3 nucleotides read TGTGCCAGCAGTTACTCGACGGGCGACATGGAGGCCACAGATACGCAGTATTTT.

The chain's CDR3 is CASRDPSSGNTIYF. The DNA for the CDR3 is TGCGCCAGCCGGGATCCGAGCTCTGGAAACACCATATATTTT. This chain links TRBV4-1 with TRBJ1-3; D gene uncertain. Germline CDR1 reads MGHRA; CDR2 reads YSYEKL. Between the trimmed V and J ends, which lost 8 bases and 0 bases, there was a span of 11 bases. The CDR3 loop spans 14 amino acids.

The chain carries TRBV5-1 and TRBJ2-1; the D gene is possibly TRBD1 (6 bases). CDR3 length equals 15 residues. Germline loops: CDR1 SGHRS, CDR2 YFSETQ. V lost 4 bases and J lost 5, with 16 bases in between. CDR3 DNA sequence: TGCGCCAGCAGCATAAACAGGGTTGACCACAATGAGCAGTTCTTC. This translates into CASSINRVDHNEQFF.

This clonotype was observed a few times. The chain employs TRBV15 and TRBJ2-3; D is ambiguous. CDR1 is LNHNV and CDR2 is YYDKDF in the germline V gene (reference sequence). Trimming stripped 5 bases from V and 2 bases from J, with 14 bases between. The CDR3 length is 15 residues. The CDR3 nucleotides are TGTGCCACCAGCTACTCGGCAGGTATCACAGATACGCAGTATTTT. It yields the protein CATSYSAGITDTQYF.

The chain uses TRBV12-3 or TRBV12-4 and TRBJ1-6; 7 bases are shared with TRBD1. With 4 bases clipped from V and 10 bases from J, the junction kept 4 bases outside the gene matches. There are 13 residues in the CDR3. The CDR3 reads CASSSGGASPLHF. The CDR3 DNA follows: TGTGCCAGCAGTTCAGGGGGGGCCTCACCCCTCCACTTT.

The sample holds a few counts of this clonotype. The chain couples TRBV5-1 to TRBJ1-2; the match to TRBD1 covers 8 bases. This CDR3 comprises 14 residues. Germline lookup yields CDR1 SGHRS and CDR2 YFSETQ. V lost 0 bases and J lost 5; bases outside the gene matches: 3. CDR3 residues: CASSLDQGAYGYTF. CDR3 sequence (DNA): TGCGCCAGCAGCTTGGACCAGGGGGCGTATGGCTACACCTTC.

The V call is TRBV12-3 or TRBV12-4, the J call TRBJ1-5; D remains ambiguous. Trimming cost V 5 bases and J 0 bases, with 11 bases left between them. The CDR3 spans 15 residues. CDR3 sequence: CASSPTQHSNQPQHF. The CDR3 DNA follows: TGTGCCAGCAGTCCGACGCAGCATAGCAATCAGCCCCAGCATTTT.

The chain employs TRBV6-4 and TRBJ1-1; D gene unclear. Germline V CDR1 and CDR2: MRHNA, SNTAGT. V was clipped by 7 bases and J by 0 bases, with 15 bases between them. CDR3 length: 15 residues. The CDR3 region is CASKVNRNVNTEAFF. In DNA form, the CDR3 reads TGTGCCAGCAAGGTTAATCGAAACGTGAACACTGAAGCTTTCTTT.

This clonotype turned up a few times. DNA of the CDR3: TGCGCCAGCAGCTTGGATTTGTACGAGCAGTACTTC. Encoded protein: CASSLDLYEQYF. This chain links TRBV5-1 with TRBJ2-7; no reliable D call. The CDR3 has 12 residues. In germline, CDR1 is SGHRS, CDR2 YFSETQ. Deletions cut 0 bases from V and 4 bases from J, with 5 bases between.